Listed below are T cell receptor beta chains from one sample, sequenced in a study of beta chain features in type 1 diabetes. Sequencing was performed with immunoSEQ multiplex PCR; in TCRdb, only in-frame clones are kept and a portion is missing. This sample has 900,000 or so clones, with 17% found just once. Sequencing input: naive CD4+ T cells from blood. The receptors originated from a young woman in good health. Each CDR3 is given without its conserved first and last residue. The size of a clone is reported for some rows only, either as once, few or many, or as a class for expanded clones.

CDR3 protein: AISAIEGDNEQF
V gene: TRBV10-3
J gene: TRBJ2-1
clone size: NA

CDR3 protein: ASSRGTNEKLF
V gene: TRBV7-2
J gene: TRBJ1-4
clone size: few

CDR3 protein: ASRNTGTSSVEQY
V gene: TRBV10-2
J gene: TRBJ2-7
clone size: NA

CDR3 protein: ASSQVGAGVGNEQF
V gene: TRBV4-3
J gene: TRBJ2-1
clone size: NA

CDR3 protein: ASNLVFGFRYNEQF
V gene: TRBV7-9
J gene: TRBJ2-1
clone size: NA

CDR3 protein: ATLLTSGGYNEQF
V gene: TRBV2
J gene: TRBJ2-1
clone size: NA

CDR3 protein: AISDYGGELF
V gene: TRBV10-3
J gene: TRBJ2-2
clone size: NA

CDR3 protein: ASSLGTSGVYNEQF
V gene: TRBV5-4
J gene: TRBJ2-1
clone size: few

CDR3 protein: ASSLAGYGYT
V gene: TRBV5-1
J gene: TRBJ1-2
clone size: NA

CDR3 protein: ASYSGSPNTGELF
V gene: TRBV6-6
J gene: TRBJ2-2
clone size: few

CDR3 protein: ASSLVGRPHEQY
V gene: TRBV5-1
J gene: TRBJ2-7
clone size: NA

CDR3 protein: ASRPGLAKNIQY
V gene: TRBV6-5
J gene: TRBJ2-4
clone size: NA

CDR3 protein: ATWTGGADTQY
V gene: TRBV6-6
J gene: TRBJ2-3
clone size: NA

CDR3 protein: ASSSGQVNTNEQF
V gene: TRBV7-9
J gene: TRBJ2-1
clone size: few

CDR3 protein: ASSTALGQETQY
V gene: TRBV5-4
J gene: TRBJ2-5
clone size: few

CDR3 protein: ASSPTQEGGIQETQY
V gene: TRBV18
J gene: TRBJ2-5
clone size: NA

CDR3 protein: ASSRTGSTNEKLF
V gene: TRBV14
J gene: TRBJ1-4
clone size: NA

CDR3 protein: ASSYSGRSTDTQY
V gene: TRBV6-5
J gene: TRBJ2-3
clone size: NA

CDR3 protein: ASSLSGRAWETQY
V gene: TRBV5-6
J gene: TRBJ2-5
clone size: NA

CDR3 protein: ATSRDSRQTYGYT
V gene: TRBV15
J gene: TRBJ1-2
clone size: NA

CDR3 protein: ASSLGDYTDTQY
V gene: TRBV4-1
J gene: TRBJ2-3
clone size: NA

CDR3 protein: ASSLLLQETQY
V gene: TRBV5-1
J gene: TRBJ2-5
clone size: NA

CDR3 protein: ASSPTRTGRFYGYT
V gene: TRBV18
J gene: TRBJ1-2
clone size: NA

CDR3 protein: ASSWGDEQF
V gene: TRBV7-6
J gene: TRBJ2-1
clone size: few

CDR3 protein: ASSESGGTFYEQY
V gene: TRBV2
J gene: TRBJ2-7
clone size: few

CDR3 protein: ASSPLTGGHETQY
V gene: TRBV18
J gene: TRBJ2-5
clone size: NA

CDR3 protein: ASSPPLESTDTQY
V gene: TRBV18
J gene: TRBJ2-3
clone size: NA

CDR3 protein: SVRQAPSYEQY
V gene: TRBV29-1
J gene: TRBJ2-7
clone size: few

CDR3 protein: AISESVLAGGPGLGEQF
V gene: TRBV10-3
J gene: TRBJ2-1
clone size: NA

CDR3 protein: ASSSGWGETQY
V gene: TRBV27
J gene: TRBJ2-5
clone size: NA

CDR3 protein: ACRGSISYEQY
V gene: TRBV28
J gene: TRBJ2-7
clone size: NA

CDR3 protein: AVLWNSGNTIY
V gene: TRBV21-1
J gene: TRBJ1-3
clone size: few

CDR3 protein: ASSPGLADEQF
V gene: TRBV7-3
J gene: TRBJ2-1
clone size: few

CDR3 protein: ASSLTHNEQF
V gene: TRBV28
J gene: TRBJ2-1
clone size: NA

CDR3 protein: ASSLQTGTNEQF
V gene: TRBV11-2
J gene: TRBJ2-1
clone size: few

CDR3 protein: ASSPGLAGGPRGY
V gene: TRBV6-6
J gene: TRBJ2-7
clone size: few

CDR3 protein: ASSLGRTPSSTDTQY
V gene: TRBV11-2
J gene: TRBJ2-3
clone size: NA

CDR3 protein: ASSTDRYQETQY
V gene: TRBV7-2
J gene: TRBJ2-5
clone size: few

CDR3 protein: ATNRAGATGELF
V gene: TRBV27
J gene: TRBJ2-2
clone size: NA

CDR3 protein: ATTGNTGELF
V gene: TRBV7-3
J gene: TRBJ2-2
clone size: NA

CDR3 protein: AISAGPPRETQY
V gene: TRBV10-3
J gene: TRBJ2-5
clone size: NA

CDR3 protein: SANSGGPETQY
V gene: TRBV29-1
J gene: TRBJ2-5
clone size: few

CDR3 protein: ATLAGGTYNEQF
V gene: TRBV28
J gene: TRBJ2-1
clone size: few

CDR3 protein: ASSLDGQYNEQF
V gene: TRBV7-8
J gene: TRBJ2-1
clone size: few

CDR3 protein: AISADSDYGYT
V gene: TRBV6-6
J gene: TRBJ1-2
clone size: few

CDR3 protein: ASGGGSKNIQY
V gene: TRBV28
J gene: TRBJ2-4
clone size: NA

CDR3 protein: ASSPSRDRNTEAF
V gene: TRBV7-3
J gene: TRBJ1-1
clone size: NA

CDR3 protein: ASSFGMTQETQY
V gene: TRBV6-5
J gene: TRBJ2-5
clone size: NA

CDR3 protein: AIRLGQGRYEQY
V gene: TRBV10-3
J gene: TRBJ2-7
clone size: NA